Shown below are 32 T cell receptor beta chains from a single sample sequenced in a study of cytomegalovirus exposure and HLA in healthy donors (TCRdb year 2017). The library was made by the immunoSEQ multiplex PCR assay. The multiplex PCR relied on a mix of 60 forward primers for TCR Vbeta segments and 13 reverse primers for TCR Jbeta segments. This is the immuneACCESS table as TCRdb keeps it, with only in-frame sequences that have V and J called. A part of the clones is gone; compared with another copy, unresolved V genes explain less than half, and the rest is unexplained. Across this sample there are approximately 130,000 clones, with roughly 70% seen only once. Less than 5% of the sample is taken by the ten largest. Material: PBMCs. The origin of the receptors is a man in his forties or fifties in good health and CMV-seropositive.

The V and J genes are TRBV7-2 and TRBJ1-2, with D possibly being TRBD1 (5 bases). This CDR3 contains 14 residues. Germline values: CDR1 SGHTA, CDR2 FQGNSA. V lost 6 bases and J 0 bases, leaving 11 bases between the germline ends. The CDR3 DNA is TGTGCCAGCAGTTCACAGGCAGCTAACTATGGCTACACCTTC. This gives the protein CASSSQAANYGYTF.

This chain uses TRBV25-1 with TRBJ2-1; 9 positions agree with TRBD1. The CDR3 loop spans 16 amino acids. Germline-derived CDR1 and CDR2 are MGHDK and SYGVNS. The J segment lost 8 bases and the V segment lost 1 base, leaving 9 bases of the junction unmatched. The CDR3 nucleotides read TGTGCCAGCAGTGAATCCGGAACAGGGGGCTGGGATGAGCAGTTCTTC. It translates to CASSESGTGGWDEQFF.

The V gene is TRBV28, the J gene TRBJ2-3; D might be TRBD1 (5 bases). CDR1 is MDHEN and CDR2 is SYDVKM in the germline V gene. The ends were cut back, 4 bases at V and 3 bases at J, with 17 bases in the middle. The length of the CDR3 is 16 residues. CDR3 coding DNA: TGTGCCAGCAGTTCCCCCCTTCGACAGATTACAGATACGCAGTATTTT. Its protein is CASSSPLRQITDTQYF. Full variable domain (missing parts from reference TRBV28 and TRBJ2-3): DVKVTQSSRYLVKRTGEKVFLECVQDMDHENMFWYRQDPGLGLRLIYFSYDVKMKEKGDIPEGYSVSREKKERFSLILESASTNQTSMYLCASSSPLRQITDTQYFGPGTRLTVL.

This chain uses TRBV7-2 with TRBJ2-2, with D perhaps TRBD1 (5 bases). The CDR3 totals 14 residues. V shed 2 bases and J shed 4 bases, with 8 bases lying between them. CDR1 and CDR2 (germline): SGHTA, FQGNSA. The CDR3, as DNA: TGTGCCAGCAGCTTAAGACAGACCACCGGGGAGCTGTTTTTT. Translated, it gives CASSLRQTTGELFF.

The V and J genes are TRBV7-2 and TRBJ2-2; D gene uncertain. Germline lookup yields CDR1 SGHTA and CDR2 FQGNSA. The V gene lost 4 bases and the J gene lost 3 bases, with 6 bases spanning the gap. CDR3 size: 13 residues. The CDR3 sequence is CASSSRDTGELFF. CDR3 bases: TGTGCCAGCAGCTCCCGGGACACCGGGGAGCTGTTTTTT.

The V call is TRBV6-1, the J call TRBJ1-5, with D possibly matching TRBD1 (6 bases). This CDR3 spans 13 amino acids. Trimming took off 5 bases at V and 4 bases at J, with 9 bases between the two ends. Germline CDR1 MNHNS, CDR2 SASEGT. CDR3 loop: CASSKTGNQPQHF. Here the CDR3 DNA reads TGTGCCAGCAGTAAAACAGGGAATCAGCCCCAGCATTTT.

This chain connects TRBV5-1 to TRBJ1-3, with a weak D call TRBD1 (6 bases). The V gene's germline CDR1 is SGHRS and CDR2 YFSETQ. Trimming stripped 3 bases from V and 5 bases from J, with 15 bases between. The CDR3 length is 15 residues. The CDR3 DNA reads as TGCGCCAGCAGCTATCTAACAGGGTACCGAAACACCATATATTTT. Translated: CASSYLTGYRNTIYF.

CDR3 amino acids: CASCSSGWRANEQFF. In DNA form, the CDR3 reads TGTGCCAGTTGTTCTTCAGGATGGAGGGCGAATGAGCAGTTCTTC. The chain uses TRBV6-6 and TRBJ2-1; tentative D call: TRBD2 (6 bases). Germline V CDR1 and CDR2: MNHNY, SVGAGI (reference sequence). Trimming removed 9 bases from V and 7 bases from J, with 22 bases in between. The CDR3 is 15 amino acids.

This clone has a handful of counts. CDR3 nucleotides: TGTGCCAGCTCATGGGACAGAAACGCCTACGAGCAGTACTTC. Translation gives CASSWDRNAYEQYF. The genes are TRBV18 and TRBJ2-7; 7 bases align to TRBD1. CDR3 size: 14 residues. Germline V gene sequence: CDR1 KGHSH, CDR2 LQKENI. J lost 2 bases, V lost 5 bases, and 6 bases had no gene match.

The rearrangement joins TRBV18 to TRBJ1-5; D may be TRBD1 (5 bases). The V end was cut by 3 bases, the J end by 0 bases, with 12 bases between. Per germline, CDR1 KGHSH and CDR2 LQKENI. CDR3 size: 16 residues. The CDR3 sequence is CASSPSRADSNQPQHF. The CDR3 region has the DNA TGTGCCAGCTCACCGTCCAGGGCAGATAGCAATCAGCCCCAGCATTTT. The variable domain in full, completed from reference TRBV18 and TRBJ1-5, reads NAGVMQNPRHLVRRRGQEARLRCSPMKGHSHVYWYRQLPEEGLKFMVYLQKENIIDESGMPKERFSAEFPKEGPSILRIQQVVRGDSAAYFCASSPSRADSNQPQHFGDGTRLSIL.

This clone appeared once. The J gene is TRBJ1-1, the V gene TRBV2, with 7 bases lining up with TRBD1. J was trimmed by 5 bases and V by 9 bases; bases with no gene match: 6. The CDR3 totals 12 residues. CDR1 is SNHLY, CDR2 FYNNEI, per germline. The DNA of the CDR3 is TGTGCCAGTACAGGGGAGGTGACTGAAGCTTTCTTT. It translates to CASTGEVTEAFF.

The chain links TRBV28 to TRBJ2-7; TRBD2 matches 7 bases. The CDR3 spans 14 residues. After removal of 6 bases from V and 2 bases from J, the junction contained 7 bases not matched to a gene. CDR1 MDHEN and CDR2 SYDVKM come from the germline V gene. CDR3 residues: CASSLSGLTYEQYF. CDR3 bases: TGTGCCAGCAGCCTTAGCGGGTTAACCTACGAGCAGTACTTC.

This chain joins TRBV5-1 and TRBJ2-7; 7 bases align to TRBD1. Germline V gene data show CDR1 as SGHRS and CDR2 as YFSETQ. The CDR3 extends over 15 amino acids. V lost 4 bases to trimming and J lost 0 bases; unmatched junction nucleotides: 7. Written as DNA, the CDR3 is TGCGCCAGCAGCAGGACAGGCCTAGCCTCCTACGAGCAGTACTTC. Translating gives CASSRTGLASYEQYF.

V gene TRBV21-1 combines with J gene TRBJ1-5. TRBV21-1 is labeled a pseudogene. There are 15 residues in the CDR3. CDR3 nucleotides: TGTGCCAGCCGATTGGGGCCAGGGACTTTTCAGCCCCAGCATTTT. This gives the protein CASRLGPGTFQPQHF.

This sequence joins TRBV7-9 and TRBJ1-4; D gene uncertain. The germline V and J ends were trimmed by 1 base and 4 bases, with 10 bases remaining between them. This CDR3 is built from 15 residues. Germline loops: CDR1 SEHNR, CDR2 FQNEAQ (reference sequence). CDR3 in amino acids: CASSLGGGYNEKLFF. DNA of the CDR3: TGTGCCAGCAGCTTAGGCGGCGGATATAATGAAAAACTGTTTTTT.

The chain carries TRBV9 and TRBJ2-1; 8 bases line up with TRBD1. Germline CDR1 is SGDLS and CDR2 is YYNGEE. The V segment lost 0 bases and the J segment 6 bases; nucleotides outside the gene matches: 17. CDR3 length: 19 residues. CDR3 in DNA: TGTGCCAGCAGCGTAGTACCCTCCCCCGGGACAGGCGACCGCAATGAGCAGTTCTTC. It specifies CASSVVPSPGTGDRNEQFF.

This chain uses TRBV11-2 with TRBJ1-2; D is possibly TRBD1 (6 bases). The V end lost 0 bases, the J end lost 6 bases, and 11 bases lay between the germline ends. This CDR3 has 14 amino acids. Germline-derived CDR1 and CDR2 are SGHAT and FQNNGV. For the CDR3, the DNA is TGTGCCAGCAGCTTAGATAACGGGGACAATGGCTACACCTTC. Amino acids: CASSLDNGDNGYTF.

This clone came up a few times. One end of the junction fails to match germline, which may point to a read error. The V gene is TRBV7-9, the J gene TRBJ1-1, with TRBD1 matching over 9 bases. The CDR3 consists of 16 residues. The germline V gene has CDR1 SEHNR and CDR2 FQNEAQ (reference sequence). The DNA of the CDR3 is TGTTCCAGCAGCACCTACAGGGGGCGAGGGAACACTGAAGCTTTCTTT. This translates into CSSSTYRGRGNTEAFF.

The J gene is TRBJ2-1, the V gene TRBV2, with 8 bases fitting TRBD2. With V trimmed by 4 bases and J by 15 bases, 8 bases remained unmatched. CDR1 and CDR2 (germline): SNHLY, FYNNEI. This CDR3 spans 12 amino acids. The CDR3 loop is CASSGSGGRPFF. CDR3 nucleotides: TGTGCCAGCAGTGGATCGGGCGGGAGGCCGTTCTTC.

The chain combines TRBV6-4 with TRBJ2-1, with a possible D match to TRBD2 (6 bases). V lost 3 bases and J 9 bases, leaving 15 bases between the germline ends. The CDR3 length is 14 residues. CDR1 MRHNA and CDR2 SNTAGT come from the germline V gene. The CDR3 bases are TGTGCCAGCAGTGAAGGGGACTCCTCCGGTGAGCAGTTCTTC. It yields the protein CASSEGDSSGEQFF.

V usage is TRBV6-5 and J usage is TRBJ1-2; no definite D call. The CDR3 spans 14 residues. V was pared by 4 bases and J by 1 base, with 10 bases between. The germline CDR1 and CDR2 sequences are MNHEY and SVGAGI. CDR3 region: CASSLTPFNYGYTF. CDR3 in DNA: TGTGCCAGCAGTTTGACTCCTTTTAACTATGGCTACACCTTC.

The chain is built from TRBV19 and TRBJ2-2, with TRBD1 identical over 10 bases. The CDR3 is made up of 15 amino acids. Germline V CDR1 and CDR2: LNHDA, SQIVND (reference sequence). The trim removed 6 bases at V and 5 bases at J, leaving 6 bases unmatched. The CDR3: CASRTDRGWTGELFF. As DNA, the CDR3 is TGTGCCAGTAGAACGGACAGGGGGTGGACCGGGGAGCTGTTTTTT.

The CDR3 loop is CASSPRTGSDTEAFF. The CDR3 DNA sequence: TGTGCCAGCTCACCACGGACAGGGTCGGACACTGAAGCTTTCTTT. The chain has TRBV18 and TRBJ1-1; 8 positions agree with TRBD1. The CDR3 sequence is 15 residues long. J lost 3 bases, V lost 1 base, and 4 bases had no gene match. Germline loops: CDR1 KGHSH, CDR2 LQKENI.

At least ten counts were recorded for this clone. This chain joins TRBV27 and TRBJ1-3; D not certain. Trimming cost V 6 bases and J 0 bases, with 3 bases left between them. This CDR3 is built from 12 residues. Per germline, CDR1 MNHEY and CDR2 SMNVEV (reference sequence). The CDR3 sequence is CASRSSGNTIYF. The CDR3 DNA sequence: TGTGCCAGCAGGAGCTCTGGAAACACCATATATTTT.

This clone was recorded a few times. This chain joins TRBV10-2 and TRBJ1-5; 9 nucleotides agree with TRBD1. Germline CDR1 WSHSY, CDR2 SAAADI. The CDR3 is made up of 14 amino acids. Trimming took 6 bases from V and 7 from J; bases not matched to a gene: 7. The CDR3 region is CASRLTGGGQPQHF. CDR3 coding DNA: TGCGCCAGCAGACTCACAGGGGGCGGGCAGCCCCAGCATTTT.

This clone was detected many times. This sequence joins TRBV19 and TRBJ1-4; 7 bases line up with TRBD1. The CDR3 has 14 amino acids. Germline V gene lookup returns CDR1 LNHDA and CDR2 SQIVND (reference sequence). V lost 4 bases, J lost 8 bases, and 7 bases stayed unmatched. CDR3 in amino acids: CASSTDRVSEKLFF. CDR3 bases: TGTGCCAGTAGTACCGACAGGGTATCCGAAAAACTGTTTTTT.

The chain combines TRBV5-1 with TRBJ2-1; D is possibly TRBD1 (6 bases). The V gene lost 3 bases and the J gene lost 0 bases, with 13 bases spanning the gap. Looked up from germline, CDR1 is SGHRS and CDR2 is YFSETQ. CDR3 length: 16 amino acids. The DNA for the CDR3 is TGCGCCAGCAGCTCGAAGAGGGGGAGCTCCTACAATGAGCAGTTCTTC. This codes for CASSSKRGSSYNEQFF.

The genes are TRBV7-9 and TRBJ1-4, with TRBD1 matching over 8 bases. CDR1 SEHNR and CDR2 FQNEAQ come from the germline V gene (reference sequence). The junction had 5 bases not matched to a gene; V was cut back by 5 bases and J by 6 bases. This CDR3 has 14 amino acids. The CDR3 reads CASSPGGGDEKLFF. CDR3 nucleotides: TGTGCCAGCAGCCCAGGGGGCGGAGATGAAAAACTGTTTTTT.

This clone was found a few times. The chain is built from TRBV13 and TRBJ2-7; unclear D gene. The germline gives CDR1 PRHDT, CDR2 FYEKMQ (reference sequence). CDR3 size: 13 residues. Trimming pared 5 bases from V and 1 base from J, leaving 9 bases between. CDR3 DNA sequence: TGTGCCAGCAGCCTCCTAGGTTCCTACGAGCAGTACTTC. This gives the protein CASSLLGSYEQYF.

The rearrangement uses TRBV29-1 and TRBJ1-2; possible D gene TRBD1, 6 bases. Deletions cut 6 bases from V and 0 bases from J, with 11 bases between. Germline V CDR1 and CDR2: SQVTM, ANQGSEA. The CDR3 has 13 residues. CDR3 nucleotides: TGCAGCGTGTCGGACAGTCCTAACTATGGCTACACCTTC. Residues: CSVSDSPNYGYTF.

The chain employs TRBV21-1 and TRBJ2-7; the table names TRBD2, a call not compared with the DNA. TRBV21-1 constitutes a pseudogene. This CDR3 contains 14 residues. CDR3 sequence reads: CASSTSGFTYEQYF. The CDR3 bases are TGTGCCAGCAGCACTAGCGGTTTTACCTACGAGCAGTACTTC.

The gene calls are TRBV2 and TRBJ2-1, with TRBD2 as a possible D gene (5 bases). Trimming removed 3 bases at V and 5 bases at J, with 14 bases between. CDR1 and CDR2 (germline): SNHLY, FYNNEI. The length of the CDR3 is 15 residues. The CDR3, as DNA: TGTGCCAGCAGTGACGAGGGTCTCCGGGACAATGAGCAGTTCTTC. Its protein is CASSDEGLRDNEQFF. The entire variable domain, with the rest obtained from reference TRBV2 and TRBJ2-1, is as follows: EPEVTQTPSHQVTQMGQEVILRCVPISNHLYFYWYRQILGQKVEFLVSFYNNEISEKSEIFDDQFSVERPDGSNFTLKIRSTKLEDSAMYFCASSDEGLRDNEQFFGPGTRLTVL.